Detailed here is one T cell receptor beta chain. In the original analysis: Estimates of nucleated cell counts were drawn from the amplification of reference gene primers. Measured with immunoSEQ multiplex PCR; TCRdb has only the in-frame clones, and not every one. V and J calls and clone size follow that table, whereas D and trimming were derived from the DNA. The sample contains 150,000 to 200,000 clones, roughly 84% of which appear only once. This sample is part of a study of blood T cell repertoires in COVID-19. CDR3 length equals 16 residues. Germline values: CDR1 LNHDA, CDR2 SQIVND (reference sequence). Trimming pared 3 bases from V and 2 bases from J, leaving 17 bases between.

Sequencing input: peripheral blood. The chain recombines TRBV19 with TRBJ2-7; D may be TRBD1 (6 bases). The receptor comes from a woman of 80 years or more with acute or convalescent COVID-19. CDR3 sequence: CASSIRDTGSPYEQYF. The CDR3 DNA reads TGTGCCAGTAGTATCCGGGACACCGGTTCCCCCTACGAGCAGTACTTC.